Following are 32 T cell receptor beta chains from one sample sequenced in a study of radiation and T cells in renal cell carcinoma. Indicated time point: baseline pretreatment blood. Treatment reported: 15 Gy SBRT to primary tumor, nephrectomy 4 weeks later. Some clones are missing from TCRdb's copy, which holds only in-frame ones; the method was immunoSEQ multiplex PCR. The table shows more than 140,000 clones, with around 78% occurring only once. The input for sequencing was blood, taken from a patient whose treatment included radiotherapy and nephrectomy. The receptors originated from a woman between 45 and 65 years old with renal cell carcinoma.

The CDR3: CSVEDGHFYEQYF. DNA of the CDR3: TGCAGCGTTGAAGATGGTCACTTCTACGAGCAGTACTTC. The V call is TRBV29-1, the J call TRBJ2-7; no clear D gene. V lost 0 bases to trimming and J lost 3 bases, with 9 bases between them. The CDR3 consists of 13 residues. Germline CDR1 reads SQVTM; CDR2 reads ANQGSEA.

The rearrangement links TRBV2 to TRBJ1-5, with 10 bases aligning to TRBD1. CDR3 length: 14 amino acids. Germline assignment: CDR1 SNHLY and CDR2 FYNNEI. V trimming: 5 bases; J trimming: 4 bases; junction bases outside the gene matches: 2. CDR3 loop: CASSTGQGNQPQHF. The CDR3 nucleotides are TGTGCCAGCAGTACGGGACAGGGGAATCAGCCCCAGCATTTT.

The CDR3 nucleotides are TGTGCCAGCAGTCACAGGGTCGACTATGGCTACACCTTC. Residues: CASSHRVDYGYTF. This chain joins TRBV6-6 and TRBJ1-2; D perhaps matches TRBD1 (6 bases). CDR1 is MNHNY, CDR2 SVGAGI, per germline (reference sequence). Trimming pared 5 bases from V and 3 bases from J, leaving 10 bases between. CDR3 length: 13 amino acids.

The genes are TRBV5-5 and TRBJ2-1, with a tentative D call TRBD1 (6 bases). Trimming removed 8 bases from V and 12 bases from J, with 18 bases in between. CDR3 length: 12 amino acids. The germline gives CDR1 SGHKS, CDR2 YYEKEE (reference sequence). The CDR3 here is CASDTEGVGQFF. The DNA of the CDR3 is TGTGCCAGTGATACCGAGGGGGTAGGGCAGTTCTTC.

CDR3 nucleotides: TGTGCCAGTAGTATCCTGGGATCGGGCAATCAGCCCCAGCATTTT. This sequence encodes CASSILGSGNQPQHF. V usage is TRBV19 and J usage is TRBJ1-5; D is unresolved. The CDR3 runs 15 residues. Germline loops: CDR1 LNHDA, CDR2 SQIVND (reference sequence). V shed 3 bases and J shed 2 bases, with 11 bases lying between them.

The CDR3 sequence: CASSQGDPETQYF. The CDR3 DNA reads as TGCGCCAGCAGCCAAGGAGATCCGGAGACCCAGTACTTC. The J gene is TRBJ2-5, the V gene TRBV4-1, with D uncertain. This CDR3 is built from 13 residues. CDR1 is MGHRA, CDR2 YSYEKL, per germline. With 1 base removed from V and 5 bases from J, the gap between germline ends came to 8 bases.

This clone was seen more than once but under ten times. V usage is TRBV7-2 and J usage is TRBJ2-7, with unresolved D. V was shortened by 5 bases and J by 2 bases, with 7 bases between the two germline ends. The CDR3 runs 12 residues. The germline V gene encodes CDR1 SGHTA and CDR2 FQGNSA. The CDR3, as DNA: TGTGCCAGCAGCAGCTTGACCTACGAGCAGTACTTC. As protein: CASSSLTYEQYF. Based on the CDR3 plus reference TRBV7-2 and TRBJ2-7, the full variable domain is GAGVSQSPSNKVTEKGKDVELRCDPISGHTALYWYRQSLGQGLEFLIYFQGNSAPDKSGLPSDRFSAERTGGSVSTLTIQRTQQEDSAVYLCASSSLTYEQYFGPGTRLTVT.

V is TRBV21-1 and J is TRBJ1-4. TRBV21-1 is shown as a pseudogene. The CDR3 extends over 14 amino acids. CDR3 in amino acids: CASSRGGPDEKLFF. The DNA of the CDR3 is TGTGCCAGCAGCCGAGGGGGGCCGGATGAAAAACTGTTTTTT.

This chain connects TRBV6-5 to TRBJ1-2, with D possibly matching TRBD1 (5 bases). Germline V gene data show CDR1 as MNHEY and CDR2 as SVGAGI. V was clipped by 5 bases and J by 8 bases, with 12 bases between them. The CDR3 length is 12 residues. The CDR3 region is CASSDPGGGYTF. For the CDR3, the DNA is TGTGCCAGCAGTGACCCCGGGGGGGGCTACACCTTC.

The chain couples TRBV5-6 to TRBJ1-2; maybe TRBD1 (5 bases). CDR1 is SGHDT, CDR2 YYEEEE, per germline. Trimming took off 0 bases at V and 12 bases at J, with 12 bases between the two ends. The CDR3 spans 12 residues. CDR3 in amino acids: CASSLVSGLDTF. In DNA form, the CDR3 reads TGTGCCAGCAGCTTGGTTTCGGGGCTGGACACCTTC.

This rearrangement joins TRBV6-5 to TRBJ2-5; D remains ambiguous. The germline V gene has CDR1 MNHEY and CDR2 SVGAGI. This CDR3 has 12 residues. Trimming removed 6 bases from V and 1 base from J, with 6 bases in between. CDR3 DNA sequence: TGTGCCAGCAGCGACTCCCAAGAGACCCAGTACTTC. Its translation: CASSDSQETQYF.

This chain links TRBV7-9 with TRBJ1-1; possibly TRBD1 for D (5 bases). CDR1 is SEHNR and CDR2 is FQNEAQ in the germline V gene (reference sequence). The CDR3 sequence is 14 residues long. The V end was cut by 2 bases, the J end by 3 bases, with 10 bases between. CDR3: CASSLTLGDTEAFF. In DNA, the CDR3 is TGTGCCAGCAGCTTAACATTGGGGGACACTGAAGCTTTCTTT.

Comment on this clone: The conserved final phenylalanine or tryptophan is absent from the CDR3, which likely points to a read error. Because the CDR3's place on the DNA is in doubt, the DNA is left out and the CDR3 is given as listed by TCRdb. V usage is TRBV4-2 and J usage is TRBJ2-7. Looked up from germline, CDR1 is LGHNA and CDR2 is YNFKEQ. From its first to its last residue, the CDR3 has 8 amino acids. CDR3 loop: CASSQESP.

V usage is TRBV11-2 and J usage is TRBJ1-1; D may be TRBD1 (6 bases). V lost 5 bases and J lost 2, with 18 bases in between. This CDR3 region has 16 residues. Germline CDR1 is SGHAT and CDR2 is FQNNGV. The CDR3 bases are TGTGCCAGCAGCCCTACCCTAGGGACACCAAACACTGAAGCTTTCTTT. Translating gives CASSPTLGTPNTEAFF.

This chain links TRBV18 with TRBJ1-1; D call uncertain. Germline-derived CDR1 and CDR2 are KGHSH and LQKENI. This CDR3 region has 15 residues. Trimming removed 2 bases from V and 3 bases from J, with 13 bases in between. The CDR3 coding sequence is TGTGCCAGCTCACCAACCCGGGCGCGGGACACTGAAGCTTTCTTT. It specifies CASSPTRARDTEAFF.

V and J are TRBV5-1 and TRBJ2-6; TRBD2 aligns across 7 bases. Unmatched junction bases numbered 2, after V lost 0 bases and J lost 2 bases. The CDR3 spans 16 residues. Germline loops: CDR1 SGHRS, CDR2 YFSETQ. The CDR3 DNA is TGCGCCAGCAGCTTGGAGGGGAGGGCTGGGGCCAACGTCCTGACTTTC. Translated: CASSLEGRAGANVLTF.

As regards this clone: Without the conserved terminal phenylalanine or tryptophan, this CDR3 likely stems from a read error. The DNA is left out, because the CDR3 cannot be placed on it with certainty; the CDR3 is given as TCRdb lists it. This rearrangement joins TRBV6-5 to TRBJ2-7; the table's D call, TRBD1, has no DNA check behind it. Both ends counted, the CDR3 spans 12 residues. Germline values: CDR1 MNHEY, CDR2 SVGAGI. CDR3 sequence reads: CASSYPVQPGQG.

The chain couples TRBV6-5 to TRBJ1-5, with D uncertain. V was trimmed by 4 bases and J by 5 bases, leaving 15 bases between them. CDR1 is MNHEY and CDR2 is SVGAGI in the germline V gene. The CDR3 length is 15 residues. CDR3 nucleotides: TGTGCCAGCAGTTTAAACCGGAGGCCTGATCAGCCCCAGCATTTT. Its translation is CASSLNRRPDQPQHF.

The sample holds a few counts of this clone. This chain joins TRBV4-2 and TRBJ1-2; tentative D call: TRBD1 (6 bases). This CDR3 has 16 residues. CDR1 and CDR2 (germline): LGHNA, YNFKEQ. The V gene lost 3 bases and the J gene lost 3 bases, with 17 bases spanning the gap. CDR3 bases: TGTGCCAGCAGCCACTGGGGGCAGTCTAGGGACTATGGCTACACCTTC. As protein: CASSHWGQSRDYGYTF.

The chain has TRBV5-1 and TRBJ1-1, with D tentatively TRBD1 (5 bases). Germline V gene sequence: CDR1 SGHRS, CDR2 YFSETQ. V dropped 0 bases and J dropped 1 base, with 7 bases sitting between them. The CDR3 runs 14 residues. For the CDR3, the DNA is TGCGCCAGCAGCTTGGTGGACACGAACACTGAAGCTTTCTTT. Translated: CASSLVDTNTEAFF.

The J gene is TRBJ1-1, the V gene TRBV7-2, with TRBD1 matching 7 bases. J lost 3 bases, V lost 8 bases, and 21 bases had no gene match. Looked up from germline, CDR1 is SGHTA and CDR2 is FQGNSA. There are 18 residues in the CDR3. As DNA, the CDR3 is TGTGCCAGCGCCCAACCAAAAGGACAGGCGACACCACACACTGAAGCTTTCTTT. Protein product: CASAQPKGQATPHTEAFF.

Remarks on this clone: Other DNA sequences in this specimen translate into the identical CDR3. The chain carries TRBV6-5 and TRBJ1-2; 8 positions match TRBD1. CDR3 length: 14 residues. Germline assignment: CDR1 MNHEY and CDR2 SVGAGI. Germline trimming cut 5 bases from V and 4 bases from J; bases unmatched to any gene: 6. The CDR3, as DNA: TGTGCCAGCAGTACCGACAGGGGCCTCTATGGCTACACCTTC. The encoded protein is CASSTDRGLYGYTF.

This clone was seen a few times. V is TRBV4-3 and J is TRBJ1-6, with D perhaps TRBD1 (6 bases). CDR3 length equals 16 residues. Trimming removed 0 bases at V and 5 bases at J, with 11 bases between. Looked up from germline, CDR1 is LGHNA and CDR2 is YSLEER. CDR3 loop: CASSQDGGRNNSPLHF. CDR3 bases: TGCGCCAGCAGCCAAGATGGGGGCCGGAATAATTCACCCCTCCACTTT.

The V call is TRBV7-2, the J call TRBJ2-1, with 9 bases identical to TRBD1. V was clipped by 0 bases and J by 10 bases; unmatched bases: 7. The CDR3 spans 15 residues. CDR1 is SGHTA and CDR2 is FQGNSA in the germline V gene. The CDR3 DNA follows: TGTGCCAGCAGCTTAGCGGGACAGGGTGGTTGGGAGCAGTTCTTC. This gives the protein CASSLAGQGGWEQFF.

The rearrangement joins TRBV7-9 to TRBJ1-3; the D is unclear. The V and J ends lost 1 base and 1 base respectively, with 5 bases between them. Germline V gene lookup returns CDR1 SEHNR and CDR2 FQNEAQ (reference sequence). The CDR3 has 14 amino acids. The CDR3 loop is CASSLGHSGNTIYF. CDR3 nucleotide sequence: TGTGCCAGCAGCTTAGGACATTCTGGAAACACCATATATTTT.

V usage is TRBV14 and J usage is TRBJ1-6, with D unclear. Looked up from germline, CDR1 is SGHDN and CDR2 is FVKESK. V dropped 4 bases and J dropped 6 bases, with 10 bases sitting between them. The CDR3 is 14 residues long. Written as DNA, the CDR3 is TGTGCCAGCAGCCTAGAAGTAGGTAATTCACCCCTCCACTTT. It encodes CASSLEVGNSPLHF.

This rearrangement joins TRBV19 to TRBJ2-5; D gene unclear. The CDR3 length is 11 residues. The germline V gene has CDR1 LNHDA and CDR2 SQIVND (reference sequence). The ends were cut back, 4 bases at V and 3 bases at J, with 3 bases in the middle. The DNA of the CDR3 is TGTGCCAGTAGTAGCGAAGAGACCCAGTACTTC. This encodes CASSSEETQYF.

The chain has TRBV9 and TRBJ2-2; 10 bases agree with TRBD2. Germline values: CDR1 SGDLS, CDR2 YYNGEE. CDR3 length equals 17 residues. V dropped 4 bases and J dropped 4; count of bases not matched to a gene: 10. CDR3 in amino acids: CASSQTEASGGTGELFF. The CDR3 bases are TGTGCCAGCAGCCAAACCGAGGCTAGCGGGGGCACCGGGGAGCTGTTTTTT.

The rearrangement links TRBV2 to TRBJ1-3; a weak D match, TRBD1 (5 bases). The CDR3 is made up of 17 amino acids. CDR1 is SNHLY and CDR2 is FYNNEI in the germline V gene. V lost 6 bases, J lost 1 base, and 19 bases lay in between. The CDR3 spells CASRKSSVEGSGNTIYF. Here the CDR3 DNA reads TGTGCCAGCAGGAAATCATCCGTCGAGGGGTCTGGAAACACCATATATTTT.

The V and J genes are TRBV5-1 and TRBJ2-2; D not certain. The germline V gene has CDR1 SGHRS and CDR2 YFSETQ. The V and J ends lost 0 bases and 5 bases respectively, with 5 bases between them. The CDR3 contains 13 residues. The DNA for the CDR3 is TGCGCCAGCAGCTTGGGGGGTACCGGGGAGCTGTTTTTT. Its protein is CASSLGGTGELFF.

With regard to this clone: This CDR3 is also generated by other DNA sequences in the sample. Written as DNA, the CDR3 is TGCGCCAGCAGCTTGTGGGGTTTTGACACTGAAGCTTTCTTT. This sequence encodes CASSLWGFDTEAFF. The chain combines TRBV5-1 with TRBJ1-1, with D hard to call. Trimming removed 1 base at V and 3 bases at J, with 10 bases between. CDR3 size: 14 residues. Germline values: CDR1 SGHRS, CDR2 YFSETQ. Full variable domain (remainder filled in from reference TRBV5-1 and TRBJ1-1): KAGVTQTPRYLIKTRGQQVTLSCSPISGHRSVSWYQQTPGQGLQFLFEYFSETQRNKGNFPGRFSGRQFSNSRSEMNVSTLELGDSALYLCASSLWGFDTEAFFGQGTRLTVV.

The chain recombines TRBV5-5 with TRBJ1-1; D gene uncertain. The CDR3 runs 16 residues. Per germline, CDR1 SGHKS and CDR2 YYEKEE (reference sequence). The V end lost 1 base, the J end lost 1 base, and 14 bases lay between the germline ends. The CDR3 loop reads CASSLTPTPGNTEAFF. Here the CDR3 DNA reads TGTGCCAGCAGCTTGACCCCGACACCCGGGAACACTGAAGCTTTCTTT.